This paragraph reports one T cell receptor beta chain. Its target is not known. These data originate in a study of T cell responses to AZD1222 COVID-19 vaccine. The V gene's germline CDR1 is MNHNY and CDR2 SVGAGI (reference sequence). Germline trimming cut 10 bases from V and 5 bases from J; bases unmatched to any gene: 4. The CDR3 is 11 residues long. Clones were sequenced by immunoSEQ multiplex PCR, and TCRdb holds only the in-frame ones, with some missing. This sample yields approximately 110,000 clones, of which 65% to 90% are seen a single time; 7.7% belongs to the top ten. Study results and limitations: Recipients of AZD1222 seropositive at baseline numbered only 6 or 7. The repertoires were collected only after the peak T cell response. Females made up more of the donors, who were largely white British, and clonal diversity may have come out too low. Recipients of two AZD1222 doses showed rising Spike-specific TCR breadth and depth.

This sequence joins TRBV6-6 and TRBJ2-7; 8 bases match TRBD2. Specimen: peripheral blood, collected on day 0 of AZD1222 vaccination. This TCR derives from an adult in good health. CDR3 bases: TGTGCCACCGGGGGGGGCCACGAGCAGTACTTC. Its translation is CATGGGHEQYF.